Below are 29 T cell receptor beta chains sequenced from a single sample in a study of shared clonotypes between healthy human individuals. Sequenced by immunoSEQ multiplex PCR; TCRdb stores in-frame clones only, minus some. The sample carries about 2,500,000 clones, around nine tenths recorded once. The specimen sequenced was naive CD4+ T cells sorted from blood. The subset is: CD45RA+ positively selected. The source of these receptors is a man aged 18 to 35 in good health.

The V gene is TRBV2, the J gene TRBJ2-5, with 7 bases fitting TRBD1. The J segment lost 2 bases and the V segment lost 2 bases, leaving 2 bases of the junction unmatched. The CDR3 length is 14 residues. From germline, CDR1 is SNHLY and CDR2 FYNNEI. The chain's CDR3 is CASSEQGVQETQYF. As DNA, the CDR3 is TGTGCCAGCAGTGAACAGGGGGTTCAAGAGACCCAGTACTTC.

CDR3 region: CASSNGLAAQETQYF. The CDR3 DNA reads as TGTGCCAGCAGTAACGGACTAGCAGCTCAAGAGACCCAGTACTTC. The chain carries TRBV27 and TRBJ2-5; TRBD2 matches 8 bases. Per germline, CDR1 MNHEY and CDR2 SMNVEV (reference sequence). There are 15 residues in the CDR3. V was clipped by 5 bases and J by 2 bases; unmatched bases: 7.

In nucleotides, the CDR3 is TGTGCCAGCAGGGACAGCGGAAGGCTGGGGACCCAGTACTTC. This translates into CASRDSGRLGTQYF. The chain links TRBV6-5 to TRBJ2-5; D is possibly TRBD1 (6 bases). This CDR3 has 14 amino acids. Germline loops: CDR1 MNHEY, CDR2 SVGAGI. V was shortened by 6 bases and J by 7 bases, with 18 bases between the two germline ends.

The rearrangement uses TRBV11-2 and TRBJ2-4; 7 bases agree with TRBD1. Germline values: CDR1 SGHAT, CDR2 FQNNGV. The length of the CDR3 is 18 residues. With 1 base clipped from V and 1 base from J, the junction kept 10 bases outside the gene matches. This CDR3 is CASSLGFVGGAAKNIQYF. The CDR3 bases are TGTGCCAGCAGCTTAGGTTTTGTAGGGGGCGCCGCCAAAAACATTCAGTACTTC.

Worth noting for this clone: Relative to the germline gene, one junction end is altered; a read error may explain this. V and J are TRBV7-7 and TRBJ2-3, with TRBD1 as a possible D gene (5 bases). The CDR3 extends over 15 amino acids. Germline-derived CDR1 and CDR2 are SSHAT and FNYEAQ (reference sequence). Here the CDR3 DNA reads TGTGCTAGCAGCTTAGGACGGACAAACACAGATACGCAGTATTTT. Amino acids: CASSLGRTNTDTQYF.

This chain connects TRBV5-4 to TRBJ1-1; D is unclear. V gave up 0 bases and J gave up 11 bases, with 20 bases separating them. CDR1 and CDR2 from the germline V gene are SGHNT and YYREEE (reference sequence). CDR3 length: 15 amino acids. The CDR3 spells CASSLDQGRRMMAFF. The CDR3 DNA follows: TGTGCCAGCAGCTTGGATCAAGGGCGGCGGATGATGGCTTTCTTT.

This chain uses TRBV5-6 with TRBJ2-1; 8 nucleotides agree with TRBD1. From germline, CDR1 is SGHDT and CDR2 YYEEEE. The CDR3 runs 16 residues. With V trimmed by 5 bases and J by 0 bases, 7 bases remained unmatched. The CDR3 sequence is CASRDGTGSSYNEQFF. In nucleotides, the CDR3 is TGTGCCAGCAGGGACGGGACAGGCAGCTCCTACAATGAGCAGTTCTTC.

The gene calls are TRBV29-1 and TRBJ2-4, with unresolved D. V lost 5 bases and J lost 3, with 14 bases in between. There are 14 residues in the CDR3. Germline V lookup: CDR1 SQVTM, CDR2 ANQGSEA. The CDR3 protein is CSVWVVDVKNIQYF. The DNA for the CDR3 is TGCAGCGTTTGGGTGGTGGACGTCAAAAACATTCAGTACTTC.

The chain has TRBV7-2 and TRBJ1-4; TRBD1 is a possible D gene (5 bases). The CDR3 has 14 amino acids. V shed 5 bases and J shed 7 bases, with 14 bases lying between them. CDR1 and CDR2 (germline): SGHTA, FQGNSA. The CDR3 nucleotides read TGTGCCAGCAGCCCAATTGGGGGTGGTGAAAAACTGTTTTTT. This sequence encodes CASSPIGGGEKLFF.

The chain recombines TRBV11-2 with TRBJ2-2, with a weak D call TRBD1 (6 bases). The length of the CDR3 is 15 residues. The germline V gene has CDR1 SGHAT and CDR2 FQNNGV. The ends were cut back, 3 bases at V and 3 bases at J, with 11 bases in the middle. Here the CDR3 DNA reads TGTGCCAGCAGCTTCTCGACAGGTTACACCGGGGAGCTGTTTTTT. This gives the protein CASSFSTGYTGELFF.

This clone was observed once. The V and J genes are TRBV28 and TRBJ1-4; 7 bases are a match to TRBD1. CDR1 is MDHEN, CDR2 SYDVKM, per germline. V trimming: 1 base; J trimming: 6 bases; junction bases outside the gene matches: 5. This CDR3 comprises 15 residues. CDR3 loop: CASSLSNDRDEKLFF. Here the CDR3 DNA reads TGTGCCAGCAGTTTATCCAACGACAGGGATGAAAAACTGTTTTTT.

For the CDR3, the DNA is TGTGCCAGCAGCTCCTCGTGGGGAGGGGAGCTGTTTTTT. It translates to CASSSSWGGELFF. V gene TRBV7-9 combines with J gene TRBJ2-2; D remains unclear. V was trimmed by 4 bases and J by 8 bases, leaving 11 bases between them. The CDR3 length is 13 residues. From germline, CDR1 is SEHNR and CDR2 FQNEAQ (reference sequence).

The genes are TRBV19 and TRBJ1-6; 10 bases map to TRBD1. V gave up 10 bases and J gave up 7 bases; unmatched junction bases: 10. The CDR3 extends over 15 amino acids. Per germline, CDR1 LNHDA and CDR2 SQIVND (reference sequence). This CDR3 is CATGTGARVNSPLHF. In DNA form, the CDR3 reads TGTGCCACCGGGACAGGGGCGCGGGTCAATTCACCCCTCCACTTT. Variable domain in full (rest from reference TRBV19 and TRBJ1-6): DGGITQSPKYLFRKEGQNVTLSCEQNLNHDAMYWYRQDPGQGLRLIYYSQIVNDFQKGDIAEGYSVSREKKESFPLTVTSAQKNPTAFYLCATGTGARVNSPLHFGNGTRLTVT.

A note on this clone: Additional DNA sequences in this sample encode the identical CDR3. This sequence joins TRBV18 and TRBJ2-7; 9 nucleotides agree with TRBD1. This CDR3 contains 15 residues. The germline CDR1 and CDR2 sequences are KGHSH and LQKENI. Germline trimming cut 4 bases from V and 2 bases from J; bases unmatched to any gene: 6. CDR3 nucleotides: TGTGCCAGCTCACTCGCCGGGACAGGGACCTACGAGCAGTACTTC. Translated: CASSLAGTGTYEQYF.

This clone came up once. Different DNA sequences within this sample yield the same CDR3. The V gene is TRBV19, the J gene TRBJ2-7; 8 nucleotides agree with TRBD2. The CDR3 totals 14 residues. V was pared by 5 bases and J by 2 bases, with 5 bases of the junction left unmatched. The germline gives CDR1 LNHDA, CDR2 SQIVND (reference sequence). In DNA form, the CDR3 reads TGTGCCAGTAGTCCCGGGGGGGGACCCTACGAGCAGTACTTC. Protein product: CASSPGGGPYEQYF.

The V gene is TRBV11-2, the J gene TRBJ2-1, with TRBD2 matching 13 bases. Germline lookup yields CDR1 SGHAT and CDR2 FQNNGV. The V and J ends lost 6 bases and 3 bases, in that order; junction bases with no gene match: 5. This CDR3 contains 16 residues. CDR3 in amino acids: CASRRLAGGVYNEQFF. The CDR3 bases are TGTGCCAGCAGAAGACTAGCGGGGGGCGTCTACAATGAGCAGTTCTTC. Together with reference TRBV11-2 and TRBJ2-1, the CDR3 gives the full variable domain: EAGVAQSPRYKIIEKRQSVAFWCNPISGHATLYWYQQILGQGPKLLIQFQNNGVVDDSQLPKDRFSAERLKGVDSTLKIQPAKLEDSAVYLCASRRLAGGVYNEQFFGPGTRLTVL.

The chain employs TRBV10-2 and TRBJ2-5; TRBD2 aligns across 13 bases. Germline CDR1 reads WSHSY; CDR2 reads SAAADI. The CDR3 consists of 17 residues. Unmatched junction bases numbered 8, after V lost 2 bases and J lost 5 bases. CDR3 coding DNA: TGCGCCAGCAGTGAGAGACTAGCGGGAGGAGGTGGCGAGACCCAGTACTTC. It is translated as CASSERLAGGGGETQYF.

J is TRBJ1-3 and V is TRBV2; weak D call: TRBD1 (6 bases). Germline-derived CDR1 and CDR2 are SNHLY and FYNNEI. The CDR3 totals 13 residues. The V end was cut by 6 bases, the J end by 7 bases, with 13 bases between. The CDR3, as DNA: TGTGCCAGCAGCCCCACAGGGTCGAACACCATATATTTT. It specifies CASSPTGSNTIYF.

The V call is TRBV7-2, the J call TRBJ2-5; 7 nucleotides line up with TRBD2. With 5 bases clipped from V and 5 bases from J, the junction kept 5 bases outside the gene matches. Germline V gene lookup returns CDR1 SGHTA and CDR2 FQGNSA. The CDR3 sequence is 13 residues long. The CDR3 sequence is CASSLGGFETQYF. The CDR3 nucleotides are TGTGCCAGCAGCCTGGGGGGGTTTGAGACCCAGTACTTC.

V and J are TRBV5-4 and TRBJ2-5, with 8 nucleotides matching TRBD1. The CDR3 has 16 amino acids. Trimming cost V 4 bases and J 1 base; bases outside gene matches: 9. Germline V lookup: CDR1 SGHNT, CDR2 YYREEE (reference sequence). The chain's CDR3 is CASSRVQGGAQETQYF. Written as DNA, the CDR3 is TGTGCCAGCAGCCGGGTACAGGGGGGAGCCCAAGAGACCCAGTACTTC. The full variable domain, with the rest looked up from reference TRBV5-4 and TRBJ2-5, is ETGVTQSPTHLIKTRGQQVTLRCSSQSGHNTVSWYQQALGQGPQFIFQYYREEENGRGNFPPRFSGLQFPNYSSELNVNALELDDSALYLCASSRVQGGAQETQYFGPGTRLLVL.

This chain uses TRBV2 with TRBJ1-1; D gene uncertain. This CDR3 spans 12 amino acids. The germline CDR1 and CDR2 sequences are SNHLY and FYNNEI. Trimming left V 4 bases short and J 11 bases short, with 14 bases between. CDR3 region: CASSGGPGNAFF. The CDR3 nucleotides read TGTGCCAGCAGTGGTGGCCCCGGAAACGCTTTCTTT.

The CDR3 spells CASSPTGGEGETQYF. The CDR3 coding sequence is TGTGCCAGCTCACCAACGGGAGGGGAAGGAGAGACCCAGTACTTC. This chain joins TRBV18 and TRBJ2-5, with 8 bases that match TRBD2. The ends lost 2 bases at V and 4 bases at J; junction bases unmatched: 6. Germline V gene sequence: CDR1 KGHSH, CDR2 LQKENI. The CDR3 contains 15 residues.

This clone was seen just once. The V and J genes are TRBV7-2 and TRBJ1-2; TRBD1 aligns across 9 bases. The V segment lost 3 bases and the J segment 11 bases; nucleotides outside the gene matches: 7. Germline V lookup: CDR1 SGHTA, CDR2 FQGNSA. This CDR3 is built from 13 residues. The CDR3 reads CASSFAGTGSYTF. DNA of the CDR3: TGTGCCAGCAGCTTTGCCGGGACAGGGTCTTACACCTTC.

The genes are TRBV10-2 and TRBJ2-7; unclear D gene. This CDR3 contains 15 residues. Deletions cut 0 bases from V and 5 bases from J, with 14 bases between. Germline V CDR1 and CDR2: WSHSY, SAAADI. The CDR3 coding sequence is TGCGCCAGCAGTGAGTCGCCAGGCAGAAGTGACGAGCAGTACTTC. Protein sequence: CASSESPGRSDEQYF.

The genes are TRBV6-5 and TRBJ2-4, with 10 bases that match TRBD1. Germline V gene lookup returns CDR1 MNHEY and CDR2 SVGAGI. This CDR3 is 15 amino acids long. V was clipped by 9 bases and J by 1 base; unmatched bases: 6. DNA for the CDR3: TGTGCCAGTGGGCCGGGACAGGGGGCCAAAAACATTCAGTACTTC. Its protein product is CASGPGQGAKNIQYF.

The chain has TRBV6-1 and TRBJ2-1, with 8 nucleotides matching TRBD1. V lost 4 bases and J lost 4; bases outside the gene matches: 6. CDR3 size: 15 residues. Germline-derived CDR1 and CDR2 are MNHNS and SASEGT. This chain's CDR3 is CASSAQGGFYNEQFF. CDR3 nucleotides: TGTGCCAGCAGTGCACAGGGGGGATTTTACAATGAGCAGTTCTTC.

The chain has TRBV23-1 and TRBJ2-3; either TRBD1 or TRBD2 may supply D (6 bases each). TRBV23-1 is sorted into the ORF group, with uncertain function. Trimming stripped 7 bases from V and 3 bases from J, with 17 bases between. This CDR3 region has 15 residues. The CDR3 nucleotides read TGCGCCAGCACCTGGCCTCGGGGGCCAACAGATACGCAGTATTTT. Translating gives CASTWPRGPTDTQYF.

This clone was detected once. The chain employs TRBV5-1 and TRBJ2-5, with D hard to call. This CDR3 has 15 residues. V was shortened by 0 bases and J by 5 bases, with 14 bases between the two germline ends. From germline, CDR1 is SGHRS and CDR2 YFSETQ. The CDR3, as DNA: TGCGCCAGCAGCTTGGAAGACCTACACAAGGAGACCCAGTACTTC. Its translation: CASSLEDLHKETQYF.

The chain is built from TRBV6-1 and TRBJ2-7; the D gene could be TRBD1 or TRBD2 (5 bases each). The CDR3 loop spans 15 amino acids. The germline gives CDR1 MNHNS, CDR2 SASEGT. The V end lost 3 bases, the J end lost 3 bases, and 15 bases lay between the germline ends. CDR3 region: CASSDSWPGSYEQYF. The CDR3 nucleotides are TGTGCCAGCAGTGATTCCTGGCCAGGGAGCTACGAGCAGTACTTC.